The present entry profiles one TCR beta chain with its context. Antigen unknown. The source of the sample is a study of cytomegalovirus exposure and HLA in healthy donors. Points from the study as a whole: Reported results showed that the classifier diagnosed cytomegalovirus status with high specificity and sensitivity.

Use of 60 Vbeta and 13 Jbeta primers characterized the PCR. Clones were sequenced by immunoSEQ multiplex PCR, and TCRdb holds only the in-frame ones, with some missing. In the table there are around 130,000 clones, more than 65% of which are singletons. Despite likely unrecorded immune exposures, the donors were nominally healthy at the time of sampling. Germline V gene data show CDR1 as SQVTM and CDR2 as ANQGSEA. V gave up 7 bases and J gave up 10 bases, with 23 bases separating them. CDR3 length equals 14 residues. The source of this sequence is a woman between 18 and 29 years old in good health and CMV-seronegative. The sequenced sample consisted of PBMCs. This chain joins TRBV29-1 and TRBJ2-1; the D is unclear. The CDR3 region has the DNA TGCAGCGGCGCGCACGGCTTGACTTACGAAGAGCAGTTCTTC. It encodes CSGAHGLTYEEQFF.